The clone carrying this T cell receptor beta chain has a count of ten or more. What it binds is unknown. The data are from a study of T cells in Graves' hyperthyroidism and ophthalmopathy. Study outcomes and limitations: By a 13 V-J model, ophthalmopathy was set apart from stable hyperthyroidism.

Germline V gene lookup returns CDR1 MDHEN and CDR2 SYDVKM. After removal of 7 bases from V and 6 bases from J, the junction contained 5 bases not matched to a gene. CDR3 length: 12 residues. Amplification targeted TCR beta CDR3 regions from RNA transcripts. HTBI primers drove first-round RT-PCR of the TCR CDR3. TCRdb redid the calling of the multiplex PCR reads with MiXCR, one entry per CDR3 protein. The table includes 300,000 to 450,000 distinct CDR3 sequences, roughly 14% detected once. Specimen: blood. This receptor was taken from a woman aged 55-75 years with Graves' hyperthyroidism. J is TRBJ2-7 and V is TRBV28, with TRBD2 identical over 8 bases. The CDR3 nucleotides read TGTGCCAGCATGCTAGCGGGTAGCGAGCAGTACTTC. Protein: CASMLAGSEQYF.